The present T cell receptor (beta chain) was sequenced within a study of T cells in Graves' hyperthyroidism and ophthalmopathy. Whole-study findings and limits: Appearing also in blood were most of the thyroid clonotypes expanded above 0.001. In simple terms, a model built on 13 V-J features told ophthalmopathy apart from stable hyperthyroidism.

TCR beta CDR3 sequences were amplified from RNA transcripts. With the HTBI primer set, the TCR CDR3 went through a first round of RT-PCR. TCRdb called the multiplex PCR reads again in MiXCR, with one record for every CDR3 protein. Of approximately 560,000 distinct CDR3 sequences listed, 40% to 55% are singletons. In this sample, this clonotype turned up a few times. Its antigen is unknown. Germline CDR1 reads LNHDA; CDR2 reads SQIVND (reference sequence). CDR3 length: 15 amino acids. Trimming cost V 7 bases and J 6 bases; bases outside gene matches: 8. If no ophthalmopathy progression occurred within 18 months, Graves' hyperthyroidism was stable. Diagnostic decisions used clinical symptoms, serum thyroxine and TRAb, thyroid ultrasound and orbital computed tomography.

The chain has TRBV19 and TRBJ1-5; 11 nucleotides agree with TRBD1. Input material: peripheral blood or thyroid tissue (not recorded which). This clonotype originated in a woman younger than 35 with Graves' hyperthyroidism. CDR3 amino acids: CASTLFGQGAQPQHF. The CDR3 region has the DNA TGTGCCAGTACCCTATTCGGACAGGGGGCTCAGCCCCAGCATTTT. Full variable domain (outside the CDR3, taken from reference TRBV19 and TRBJ1-5): DGGITQSPKYLFRKEGQNVTLSCEQNLNHDAMYWYRQDPGQGLRLIYYSQIVNDFQKGDIAEGYSVSREKKESFPLTVTSAQKNPTAFYLCASTLFGQGAQPQHFGDGTRLSIL.